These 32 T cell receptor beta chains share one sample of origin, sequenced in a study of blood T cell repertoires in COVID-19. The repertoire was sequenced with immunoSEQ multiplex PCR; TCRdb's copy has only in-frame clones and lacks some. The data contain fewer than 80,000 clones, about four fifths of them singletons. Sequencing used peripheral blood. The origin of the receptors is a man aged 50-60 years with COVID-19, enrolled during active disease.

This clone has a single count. The CDR3 loop is CASGAGGRKAFF. DNA for the CDR3: TGTGCTAGTGGTGCAGGGGGCAGAAAAGCTTTCTTT. The rearrangement joins TRBV12-5 to TRBJ1-1; TRBD1 matches 8 bases. The V segment lost 5 bases and the J segment 9 bases; nucleotides outside the gene matches: 5. The CDR3 runs 12 residues. Per the germline V gene, CDR1 is LGHNT and CDR2 is FRNRAP.

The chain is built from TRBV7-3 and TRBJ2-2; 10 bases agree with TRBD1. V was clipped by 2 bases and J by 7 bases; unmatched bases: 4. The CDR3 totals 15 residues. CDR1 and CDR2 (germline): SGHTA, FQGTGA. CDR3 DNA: TGTGCCAGCAGCTTACGGACAGGGGGTATCGGGGAGCTGTTTTTT. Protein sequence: CASSLRTGGIGELFF.

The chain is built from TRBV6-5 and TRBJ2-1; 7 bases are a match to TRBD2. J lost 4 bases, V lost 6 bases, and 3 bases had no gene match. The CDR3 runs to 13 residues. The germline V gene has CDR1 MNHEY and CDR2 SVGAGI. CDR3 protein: CASSWGGYNEQFF. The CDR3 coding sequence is TGTGCCAGCAGCTGGGGGGGATACAATGAGCAGTTCTTC.

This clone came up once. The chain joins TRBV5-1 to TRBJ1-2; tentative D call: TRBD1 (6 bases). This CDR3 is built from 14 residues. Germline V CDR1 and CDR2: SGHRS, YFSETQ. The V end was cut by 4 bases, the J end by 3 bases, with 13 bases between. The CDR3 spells CASSEPGEHYGYTF. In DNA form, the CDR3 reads TGCGCCAGCAGCGAGCCAGGGGAACACTATGGCTACACCTTC.

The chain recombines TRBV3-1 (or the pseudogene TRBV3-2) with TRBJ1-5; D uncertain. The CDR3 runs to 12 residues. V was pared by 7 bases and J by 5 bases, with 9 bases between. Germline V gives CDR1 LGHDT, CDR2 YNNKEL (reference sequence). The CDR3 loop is CASTNGDQPQHF. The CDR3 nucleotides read TGTGCCAGCACAAACGGGGATCAGCCCCAGCATTTT.

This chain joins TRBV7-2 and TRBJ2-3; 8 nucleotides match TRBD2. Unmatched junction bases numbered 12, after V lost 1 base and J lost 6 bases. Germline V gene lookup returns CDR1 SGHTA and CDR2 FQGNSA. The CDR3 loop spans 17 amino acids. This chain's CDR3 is CASSLELAGTLLDTQYF. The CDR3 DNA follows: TGTGCCAGCAGCTTAGAATTAGCGGGGACCCTCCTGGATACGCAGTATTTT.

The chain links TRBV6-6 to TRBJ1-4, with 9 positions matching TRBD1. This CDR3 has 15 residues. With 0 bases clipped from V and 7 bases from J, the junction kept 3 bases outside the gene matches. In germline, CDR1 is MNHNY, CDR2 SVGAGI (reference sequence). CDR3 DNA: TGTGCCAGCAGTTACTCTGACAGGGGGGGTGAAAAACTGTTTTTT. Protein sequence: CASSYSDRGGEKLFF.

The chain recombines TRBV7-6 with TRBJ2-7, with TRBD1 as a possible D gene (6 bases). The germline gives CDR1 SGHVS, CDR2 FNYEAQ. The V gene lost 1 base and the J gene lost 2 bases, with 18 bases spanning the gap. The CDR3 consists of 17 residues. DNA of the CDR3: TGTGCCAGCAGCTTAGAGAGGGCGGCAGGGGTAACCTACGAGCAGTACTTC. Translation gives CASSLERAAGVTYEQYF.

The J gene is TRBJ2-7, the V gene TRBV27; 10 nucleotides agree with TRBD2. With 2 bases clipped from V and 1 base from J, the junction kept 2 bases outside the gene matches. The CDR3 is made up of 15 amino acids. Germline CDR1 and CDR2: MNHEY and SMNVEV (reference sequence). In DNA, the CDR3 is TGTGCCAGCAGTTTAGCTAGCGGGGGATCCTACGAGCAGTACTTC. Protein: CASSLASGGSYEQYF.

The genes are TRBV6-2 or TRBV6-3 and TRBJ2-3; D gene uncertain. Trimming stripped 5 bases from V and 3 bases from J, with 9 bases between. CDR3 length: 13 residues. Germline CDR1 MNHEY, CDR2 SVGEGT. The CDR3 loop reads CASSPSGTDTQYF. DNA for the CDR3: TGTGCCAGCAGTCCCTCCGGGACAGATACGCAGTATTTT.

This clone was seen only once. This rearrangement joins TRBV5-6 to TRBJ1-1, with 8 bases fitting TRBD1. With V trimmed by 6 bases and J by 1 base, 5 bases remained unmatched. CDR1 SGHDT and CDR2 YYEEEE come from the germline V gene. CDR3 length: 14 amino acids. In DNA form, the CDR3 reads TGTGCCAGCACTTTGACAGGGGAGAACACTGAAGCTTTCTTT. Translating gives CASTLTGENTEAFF.

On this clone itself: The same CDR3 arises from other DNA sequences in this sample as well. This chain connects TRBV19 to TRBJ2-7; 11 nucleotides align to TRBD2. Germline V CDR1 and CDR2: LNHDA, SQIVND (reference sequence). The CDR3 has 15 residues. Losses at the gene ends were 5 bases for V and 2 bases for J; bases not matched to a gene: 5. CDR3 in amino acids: CASSPVAGGTYEQYF. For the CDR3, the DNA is TGTGCCAGTAGTCCCGTAGCGGGGGGGACCTACGAGCAGTACTTC.

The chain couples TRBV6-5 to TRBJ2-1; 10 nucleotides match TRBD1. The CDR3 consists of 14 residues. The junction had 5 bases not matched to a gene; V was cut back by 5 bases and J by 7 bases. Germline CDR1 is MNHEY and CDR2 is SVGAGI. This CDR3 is CASSQPGQGNEQFF. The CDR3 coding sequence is TGTGCCAGCAGTCAACCGGGACAGGGGAATGAGCAGTTCTTC.

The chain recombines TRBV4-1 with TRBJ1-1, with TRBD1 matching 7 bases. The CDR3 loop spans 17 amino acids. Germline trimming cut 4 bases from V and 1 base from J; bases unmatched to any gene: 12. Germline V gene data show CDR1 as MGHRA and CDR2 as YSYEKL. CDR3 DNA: TGCGCCAGCAGCCGATCTCGAGCCGGGACAGCGAACACTGAAGCTTTCTTT. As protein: CASSRSRAGTANTEAFF.

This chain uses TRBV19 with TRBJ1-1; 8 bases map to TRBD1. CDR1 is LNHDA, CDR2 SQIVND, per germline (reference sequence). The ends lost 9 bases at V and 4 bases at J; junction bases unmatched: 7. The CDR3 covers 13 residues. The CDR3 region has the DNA TGTGCCAGCGATCAGGGGGCTGGCACTGAAGCTTTCTTT. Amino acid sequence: CASDQGAGTEAFF.

The CDR3 here is CASSLILAAHTGELFF. The CDR3 nucleotides are TGTGCCAGCAGCCTTATACTAGCGGCGCACACCGGGGAGCTGTTTTTT. V usage is TRBV5-6 and J usage is TRBJ2-2; 8 bases match TRBD2. V lost 4 bases and J lost 3; bases outside the gene matches: 8. The germline gives CDR1 SGHDT, CDR2 YYEEEE. This CDR3 has 16 residues.

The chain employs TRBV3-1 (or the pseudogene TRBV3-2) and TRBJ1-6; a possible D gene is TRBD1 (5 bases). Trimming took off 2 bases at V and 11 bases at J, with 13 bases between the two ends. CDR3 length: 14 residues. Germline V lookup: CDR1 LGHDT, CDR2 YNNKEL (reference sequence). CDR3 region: CASSQSDTGTPLHF. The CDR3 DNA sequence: TGTGCCAGCAGCCAATCTGATACAGGCACACCCCTCCACTTT.

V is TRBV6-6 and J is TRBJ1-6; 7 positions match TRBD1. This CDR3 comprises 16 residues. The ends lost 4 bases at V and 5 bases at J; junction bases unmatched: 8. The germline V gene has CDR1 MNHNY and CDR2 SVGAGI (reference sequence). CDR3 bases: TGTGCCAGCAGTTGGTTAAGAGGACAGGATAATTCACCCCTCCACTTT. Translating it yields CASSWLRGQDNSPLHF.

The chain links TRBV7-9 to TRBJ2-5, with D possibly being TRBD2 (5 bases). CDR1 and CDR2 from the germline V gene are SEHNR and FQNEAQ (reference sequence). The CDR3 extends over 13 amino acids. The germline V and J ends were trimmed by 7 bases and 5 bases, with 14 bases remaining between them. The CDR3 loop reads CASNSPGLETQYF. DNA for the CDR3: TGTGCCAGCAACTCCCCGGGGTTGGAGACCCAGTACTTC.

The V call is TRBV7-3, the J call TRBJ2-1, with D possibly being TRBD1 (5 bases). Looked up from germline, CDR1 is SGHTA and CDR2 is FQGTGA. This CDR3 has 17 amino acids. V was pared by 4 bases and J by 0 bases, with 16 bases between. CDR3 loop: CASSSLRTRSSYNEQFF. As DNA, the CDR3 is TGTGCCAGCAGCTCACTCCGGACAAGGAGCTCCTACAATGAGCAGTTCTTC.

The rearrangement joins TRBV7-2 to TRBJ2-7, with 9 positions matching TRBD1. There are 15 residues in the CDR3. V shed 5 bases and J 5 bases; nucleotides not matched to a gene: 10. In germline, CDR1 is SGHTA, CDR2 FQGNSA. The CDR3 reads CASSLSTGGNDEQYF. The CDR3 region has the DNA TGTGCCAGCAGCCTATCGACAGGGGGAAACGACGAGCAGTACTTC.

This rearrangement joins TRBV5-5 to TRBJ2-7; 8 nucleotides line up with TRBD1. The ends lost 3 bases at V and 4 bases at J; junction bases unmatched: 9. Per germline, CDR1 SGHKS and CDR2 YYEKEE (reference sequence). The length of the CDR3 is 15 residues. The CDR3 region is CASSWGTGGGYEQYF. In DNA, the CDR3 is TGTGCCAGCAGCTGGGGAACAGGGGGTGGTTACGAGCAGTACTTC.

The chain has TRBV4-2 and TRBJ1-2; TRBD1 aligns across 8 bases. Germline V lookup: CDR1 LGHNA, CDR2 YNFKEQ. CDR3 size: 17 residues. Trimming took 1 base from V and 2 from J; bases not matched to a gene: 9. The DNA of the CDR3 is TGTGCCAGCAGCCAAGCTACCGGGACAGGCGGGAACTATGGCTACACCTTC. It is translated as CASSQATGTGGNYGYTF.

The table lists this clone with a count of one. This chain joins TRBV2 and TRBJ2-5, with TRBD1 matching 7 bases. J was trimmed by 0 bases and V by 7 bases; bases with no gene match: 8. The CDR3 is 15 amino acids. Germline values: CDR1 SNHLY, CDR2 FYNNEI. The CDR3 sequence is CASTALQGYQETQYF. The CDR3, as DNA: TGTGCCAGCACTGCTTTACAGGGGTACCAAGAGACCCAGTACTTC.

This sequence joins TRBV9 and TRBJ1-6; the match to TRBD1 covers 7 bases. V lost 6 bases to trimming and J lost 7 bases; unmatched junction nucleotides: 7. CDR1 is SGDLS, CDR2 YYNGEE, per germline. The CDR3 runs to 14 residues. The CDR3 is CASTPAGGNSPLHF. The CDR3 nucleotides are TGTGCCAGCACCCCGGCAGGGGGAAATTCACCCCTCCACTTT.

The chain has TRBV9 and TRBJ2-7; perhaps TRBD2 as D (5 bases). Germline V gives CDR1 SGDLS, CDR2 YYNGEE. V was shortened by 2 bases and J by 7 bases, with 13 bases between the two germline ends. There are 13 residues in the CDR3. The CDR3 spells CASSVRPTGEQYF. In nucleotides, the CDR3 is TGTGCCAGCAGCGTTCGGCCAACGGGGGAGCAGTACTTC.

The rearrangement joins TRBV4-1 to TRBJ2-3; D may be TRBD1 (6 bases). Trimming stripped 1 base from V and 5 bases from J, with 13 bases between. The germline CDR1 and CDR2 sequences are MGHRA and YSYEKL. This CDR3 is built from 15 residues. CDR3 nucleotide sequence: TGCGCCAGCAGCCAAGGTAACGAAGGGGGAGATACGCAGTATTTT. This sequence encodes CASSQGNEGGDTQYF.

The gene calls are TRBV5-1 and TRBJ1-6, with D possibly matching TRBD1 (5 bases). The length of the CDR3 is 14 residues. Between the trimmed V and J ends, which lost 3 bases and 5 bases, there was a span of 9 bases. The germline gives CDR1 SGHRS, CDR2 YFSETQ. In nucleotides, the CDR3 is TGCGCCAGCAGCTACGCAGGGAATAATTCACCCCTCCACTTT. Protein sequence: CASSYAGNNSPLHF.

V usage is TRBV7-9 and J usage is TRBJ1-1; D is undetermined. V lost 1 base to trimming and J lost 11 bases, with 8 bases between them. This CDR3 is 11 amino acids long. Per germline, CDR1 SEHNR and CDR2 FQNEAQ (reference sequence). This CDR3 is CASSLELEAFF. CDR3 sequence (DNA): TGTGCCAGCAGCTTAGAGTTAGAGGCTTTCTTT.

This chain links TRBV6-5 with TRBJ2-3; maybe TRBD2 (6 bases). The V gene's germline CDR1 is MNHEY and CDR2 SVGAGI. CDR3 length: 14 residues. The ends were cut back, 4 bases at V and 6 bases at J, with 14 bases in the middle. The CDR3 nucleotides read TGTGCCAGCAGTTTGAACGCGGGGTCTGATACGCAGTATTTT. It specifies CASSLNAGSDTQYF.

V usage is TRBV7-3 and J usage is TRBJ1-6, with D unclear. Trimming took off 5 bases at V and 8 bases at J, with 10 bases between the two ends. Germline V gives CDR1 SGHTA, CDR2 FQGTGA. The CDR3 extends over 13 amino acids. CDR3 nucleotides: TGTGCCAGCAGCCAAGATCGGGATTCACCCCTCCACTTT. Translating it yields CASSQDRDSPLHF.

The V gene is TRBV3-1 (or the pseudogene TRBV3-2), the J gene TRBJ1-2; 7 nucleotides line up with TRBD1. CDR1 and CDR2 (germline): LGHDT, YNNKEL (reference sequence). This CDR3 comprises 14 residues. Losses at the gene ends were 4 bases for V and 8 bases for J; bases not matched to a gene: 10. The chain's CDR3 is CASSPRQGRGGYTF. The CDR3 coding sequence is TGTGCCAGCAGCCCGAGACAGGGACGGGGAGGCTACACCTTC.